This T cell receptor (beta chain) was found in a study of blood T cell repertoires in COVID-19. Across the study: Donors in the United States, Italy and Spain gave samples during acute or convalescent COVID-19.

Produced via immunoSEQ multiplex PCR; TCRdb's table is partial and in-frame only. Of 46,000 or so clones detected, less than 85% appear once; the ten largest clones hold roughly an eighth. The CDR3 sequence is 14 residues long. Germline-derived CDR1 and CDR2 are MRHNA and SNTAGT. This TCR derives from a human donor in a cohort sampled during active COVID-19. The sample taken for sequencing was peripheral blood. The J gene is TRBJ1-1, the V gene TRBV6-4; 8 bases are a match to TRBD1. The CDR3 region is CVLCQGARRTEAFF. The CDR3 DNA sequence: TGTGTCCTTTGCCAGGGGGCTCGACGCACTGAAGCTTTCTTT.